This TCR beta chain was captured by sequencing in a study of blood T cells in healthy people across ages. The second PCR ran about 6 to 11 cycles with a sample-barcoded 5' primer and J-beta primers. TCRdb ran MiXCR on the 5' RACE reads and lists one entry per CDR3 protein. Found here are roughly 830,000 distinct CDR3 sequences, 62% of them singletons; the top ten hold around a quarter. CDR3 size: 12 residues. Germline loops: CDR1 MNHEY, CDR2 SVGAGI. This clonotype was seen only a few times. This clonotype was obtained from a man aged 30-40 years in good health. The rearrangement joins TRBV6-5 to TRBJ2-7, with D possibly matching TRBD1 (6 bases). The source material was blood. CDR3 sequence (DNA): TGTAGCACCGGGACAAACCTCTACGAGCAGTACTTC. Its translation is CSTGTNLYEQYF.